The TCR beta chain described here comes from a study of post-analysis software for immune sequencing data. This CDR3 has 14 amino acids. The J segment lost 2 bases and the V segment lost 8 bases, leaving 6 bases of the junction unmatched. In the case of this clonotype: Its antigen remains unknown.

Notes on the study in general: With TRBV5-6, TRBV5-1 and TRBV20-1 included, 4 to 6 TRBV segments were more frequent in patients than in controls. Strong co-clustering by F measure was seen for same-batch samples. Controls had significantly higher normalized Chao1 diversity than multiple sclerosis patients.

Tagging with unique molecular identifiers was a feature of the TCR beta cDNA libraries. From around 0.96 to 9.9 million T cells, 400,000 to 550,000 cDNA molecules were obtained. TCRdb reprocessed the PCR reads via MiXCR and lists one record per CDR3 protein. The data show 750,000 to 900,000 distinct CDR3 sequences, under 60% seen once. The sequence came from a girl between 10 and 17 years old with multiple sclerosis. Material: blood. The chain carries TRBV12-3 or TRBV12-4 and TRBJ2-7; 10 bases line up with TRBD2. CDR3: CASRLAGGAYEQYF. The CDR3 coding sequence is TGTGCCAGCCGATTAGCGGGAGGTGCCTACGAGCAGTACTTC.